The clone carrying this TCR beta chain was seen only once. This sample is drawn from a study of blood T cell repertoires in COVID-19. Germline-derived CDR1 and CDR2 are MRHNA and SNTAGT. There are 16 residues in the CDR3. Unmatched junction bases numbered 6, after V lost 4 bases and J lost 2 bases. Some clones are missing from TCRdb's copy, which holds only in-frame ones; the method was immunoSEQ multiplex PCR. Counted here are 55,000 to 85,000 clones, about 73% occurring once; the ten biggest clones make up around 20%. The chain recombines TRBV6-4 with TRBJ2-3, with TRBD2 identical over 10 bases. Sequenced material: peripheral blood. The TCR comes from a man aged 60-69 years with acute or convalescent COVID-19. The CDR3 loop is CASSARAGGYTDTQYF. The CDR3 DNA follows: TGTGCCAGCAGTGCCCGAGCGGGGGGGTACACAGATACGCAGTATTTT.